The 9 T cell receptor beta chains in this list originate from one sample, sequenced in a study of shared clonotypes between healthy human individuals. CD45RO-negative CD8 cells positively selected for CCR7 made up the naive population, which excluded terminally differentiated effector memory CD45RA+ cells. Assay used: immunoSEQ multiplex PCR; TCRdb lists only in-frame clones, some missing. This sample has about 2 million clones, with approximately 94% found just once. Sequencing was carried out using naive CD8+ T cells sorted from blood. Receptors originate from a man aged 18 to 29 in good health.

Comment on this clone: A much larger clone lies a single base off, so this may be a read error. Other DNA sequences in this sample translate to the same CDR3. This chain links TRBV13 with TRBJ2-7; maybe TRBD1 (6 bases). Germline V CDR1 and CDR2: PRHDT, FYEKMQ (reference sequence). V was trimmed by 3 bases and J by 1 base, leaving 7 bases between them. The CDR3 spans 13 residues. The CDR3: CASSLDSSYEQYF. The CDR3 nucleotides read TGTGCCAGCAGCTTGGACAGTTCCTACGAGCAGTACTTC.

J is TRBJ1-4 and V is TRBV4-3; no definite D call. Germline V gives CDR1 LGHNA, CDR2 YSLEER. The CDR3 has 13 residues. V lost 0 bases and J lost 10, with 9 bases in between. In DNA, the CDR3 is TGCGCCAGCAGCCAAGACTTTACGGGAAAACTGTTTTTT. Protein: CASSQDFTGKLFF.

This clone appeared a single time. The chain has TRBV13 and TRBJ1-4, with 8 bases fitting TRBD1. Germline CDR1 is PRHDT and CDR2 is FYEKMQ (reference sequence). Germline trimming cut 4 bases from V and 10 bases from J; bases unmatched to any gene: 8. This CDR3 comprises 14 residues. The CDR3: CASSSGQEEGKLFF. In nucleotides, the CDR3 is TGTGCCAGCAGCTCGGGACAGGAGGAGGGAAAACTGTTTTTT. Based on the CDR3 plus reference TRBV13 and TRBJ1-4, the full variable domain is AAGVIQSPRHLIKEKRETATLKCYPIPRHDTVYWYQQGPGQDPQFLISFYEKMQSDKGSIPDRFSAQQFSDYHSELNMSSLELGDSALYFCASSSGQEEGKLFFGSGTQLSVL.

This clone is a singleton in its sample. This chain's CDR3 is CASSYSGEGPGELFF. In nucleotides, the CDR3 is TGTGCCAGCAGTTACTCGGGGGAGGGCCCCGGGGAGCTGTTTTTT. The chain employs TRBV6-5 and TRBJ2-2, with TRBD2 matching 7 bases. The CDR3 extends over 15 amino acids. V was clipped by 0 bases and J by 6 bases; unmatched bases: 4. Per germline, CDR1 MNHEY and CDR2 SVGAGI.

A word on this clone: The sample carries other DNA sequences with the same CDR3. The V call is TRBV27, the J call TRBJ1-3, with D possibly TRBD1 on 5 matching bases. CDR3 length: 14 amino acids. The germline gives CDR1 MNHEY, CDR2 SMNVEV (reference sequence). Trimming took off 5 bases at V and 4 bases at J, with 12 bases between the two ends. The CDR3 nucleotides read TGTGCCAGCAGTCCGGGGGTGTCCGGAAACACCATATATTTT. This translates into CASSPGVSGNTIYF.

V is TRBV7-9 and J is TRBJ2-2, with 12 positions matching TRBD2. V trimming: 6 bases; J trimming: 3 bases; junction bases outside the gene matches: 5. This CDR3 region has 16 residues. Germline V gene sequence: CDR1 SEHNR, CDR2 FQNEAQ (reference sequence). The CDR3 loop is CASRSGLAGYTGELFF. The CDR3 nucleotides read TGTGCCAGCAGATCCGGACTAGCGGGGTACACCGGGGAGCTGTTTTTT.

This rearrangement joins TRBV7-8 to TRBJ1-4; D is possibly TRBD1 (6 bases). Trimming left V 3 bases short and J 8 bases short, with 10 bases between. The CDR3 is 13 amino acids. Germline CDR1 SGHVS, CDR2 FQNEAQ. The CDR3 nucleotides are TGTGCCAGCAGCTTTGGGGGGGCCGAAAAACTGTTTTTT. Protein sequence: CASSFGGAEKLFF. Variable domain in full (rest from reference TRBV7-8 and TRBJ1-4): GAGVSQSPRYKVAKRGQDVALRCDPISGHVSLFWYQQALGQGPEFLTYFQNEAQLDKSGLPSDRFFAERPEGSVSTLKIQRTQQEDSAVYLCASSFGGAEKLFFGSGTQLSVL.

This chain uses TRBV13 with TRBJ2-1; a possible D gene is TRBD2 (6 bases). CDR1 and CDR2 from the germline V gene are PRHDT and FYEKMQ (reference sequence). The CDR3 extends over 14 amino acids. Trimming took off 5 bases at V and 4 bases at J, with 12 bases between the two ends. In nucleotides, the CDR3 is TGTGCCAGCAGCGAGCGGGCCGCGTACAATGAGCAGTTCTTC. It yields the protein CASSERAAYNEQFF.

The V call is TRBV2, the J call TRBJ2-7; 9 bases line up with TRBD1. Germline CDR1 is SNHLY and CDR2 is FYNNEI. The V segment lost 6 bases and the J segment 0 bases; nucleotides outside the gene matches: 6. The CDR3 is 15 amino acids. The CDR3 bases are TGTGCCAGCAGCTCAGGGACAGGGCTCTCCTACGAGCAGTACTTC. Translating it yields CASSSGTGLSYEQYF.